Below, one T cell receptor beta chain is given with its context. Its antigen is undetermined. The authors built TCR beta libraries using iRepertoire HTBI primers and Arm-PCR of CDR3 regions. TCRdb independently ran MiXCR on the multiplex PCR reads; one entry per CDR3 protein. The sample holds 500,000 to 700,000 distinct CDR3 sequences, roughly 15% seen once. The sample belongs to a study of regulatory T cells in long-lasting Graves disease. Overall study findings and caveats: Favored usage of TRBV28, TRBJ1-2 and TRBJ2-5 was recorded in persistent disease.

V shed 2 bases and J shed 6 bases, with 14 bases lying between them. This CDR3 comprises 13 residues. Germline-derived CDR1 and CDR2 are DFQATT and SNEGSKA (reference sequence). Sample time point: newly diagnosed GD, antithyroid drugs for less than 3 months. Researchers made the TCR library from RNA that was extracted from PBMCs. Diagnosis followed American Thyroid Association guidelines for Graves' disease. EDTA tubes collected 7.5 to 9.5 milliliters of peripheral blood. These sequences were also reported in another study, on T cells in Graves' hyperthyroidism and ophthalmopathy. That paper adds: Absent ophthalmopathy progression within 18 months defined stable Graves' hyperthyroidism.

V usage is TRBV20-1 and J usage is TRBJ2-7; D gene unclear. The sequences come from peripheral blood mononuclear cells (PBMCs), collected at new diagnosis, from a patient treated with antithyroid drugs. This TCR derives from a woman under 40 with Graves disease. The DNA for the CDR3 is TGCAGTGCTAGACCCGTTTCCGTGTCCGAGCAGTACTTC. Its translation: CSARPVSVSEQYF.